The sequence of this TCR beta chain was determined in a study of blood T cell repertoires in COVID-19. CDR3 length: 13 amino acids. The ends lost 10 bases at V and 8 bases at J; junction bases unmatched: 10. The germline V gene has CDR1 KGHDR and CDR2 SFDVKD. Authors' analysis steps: The authors estimated nucleated cell counts from reference gene primer amplification. Clones were sequenced by immunoSEQ multiplex PCR, and TCRdb holds only the in-frame ones, with some missing. The D gene and trimming were derived from the DNA, and the V and J assignments and clone size from that table. The sample has roughly 250,000 clones, around 80% seen once.

Sequenced: peripheral blood. This chain uses TRBV24-1 with TRBJ1-2, with 9 bases identical to TRBD1. The sequence was obtained from a man aged 40-49 years with active or convalescent COVID-19. The CDR3 DNA follows: TGTGCCACTAACAGGGGGCGAGATGGCGGCTACACCTTC. Amino acid sequence: CATNRGRDGGYTF.